The clone carrying this T cell receptor beta chain was observed a single time. This entry is derived from a study of technical replicates of blood from four donors. Produced via immunoSEQ multiplex PCR; TCRdb's table is partial and in-frame only. Counted here are more than 9,500 clones, approximately 96% occurring once; the ten biggest clones make up roughly 6.3%. The receptor's source is a human donor in good health. What was sequenced was PBMCs.

DNA for the CDR3: TGTGCCAGCAGCGTACAAGGAGGGTCCCCCTACGAGCAGTACTTC. This translates into CASSVQGGSPYEQYF. The chain uses TRBV9 and TRBJ2-7; TRBD2 is a possible D gene (6 bases). The CDR3 runs to 15 residues. Germline CDR1 is SGDLS and CDR2 is YYNGEE. V was pared by 1 base and J by 2 bases, with 13 bases between.